A single sample gave rise to the 20 T cell receptor beta chains below, sequenced in a study of cytomegalovirus exposure and HLA in healthy donors. Here immunoSEQ multiplex PCR was the method, and the copy in TCRdb shows in-frame clones only, minus some. This repertoire shows a few hundred thousand clones, 90% found once; its top ten account for under 0.45%. Specimen: PBMCs. These TCRs come from a woman aged 18-29 years in good health and CMV-seronegative.

The chain employs TRBV28 and TRBJ2-3, with a weak D call TRBD2 (6 bases). CDR1 MDHEN and CDR2 SYDVKM come from the germline V gene. The V and J ends lost 5 bases and 5 bases respectively, with 11 bases between them. CDR3 length equals 13 residues. The CDR3 sequence: CASSHGGLDTQYF. The CDR3 bases are TGTGCCAGCAGTCACGGGGGTTTAGATACGCAGTATTTT.

The rearrangement links TRBV19 to TRBJ1-5; 11 nucleotides match TRBD1. Germline trimming cut 5 bases from V and 8 bases from J; bases unmatched to any gene: 8. This CDR3 region has 15 residues. CDR1 and CDR2 from the germline V gene are LNHDA and SQIVND (reference sequence). CDR3 nucleotide sequence: TGTGCCAGTAGTGACGCCGGGACAGGGGGGGAGCCCCAGCATTTT. Translated, it gives CASSDAGTGGEPQHF.

The gene calls are TRBV5-5 and TRBJ2-7; unclear D gene. The CDR3 runs 11 residues. Germline CDR1 SGHKS, CDR2 YYEKEE (reference sequence). V lost 2 bases and J lost 5, with 5 bases in between. CDR3 amino acids: CASSFPDEQYF. DNA for the CDR3: TGTGCCAGCAGCTTTCCTGACGAGCAGTACTTC.

The CDR3 here is CASRAGGTDTQYF. The CDR3 DNA reads as TGTGCCAGCAGAGCGGGGGGCACAGATACGCAGTATTTT. The V and J genes are TRBV5-6 and TRBJ2-3; 8 bases line up with TRBD2. Germline trimming cut 5 bases from V and 1 base from J; bases unmatched to any gene: 0. The CDR3 totals 13 residues. Germline assignment: CDR1 SGHDT and CDR2 YYEEEE.

The CDR3 sequence is CASSPQGANTEAFF. As DNA, the CDR3 is TGTGCCAGTAGCCCACAGGGGGCGAACACTGAAGCTTTCTTT. The chain links TRBV19 to TRBJ1-1; 9 nucleotides align to TRBD1. CDR1 is LNHDA and CDR2 is SQIVND in the germline V gene (reference sequence). This CDR3 is built from 14 residues. The V and J ends lost 6 bases and 1 base, in that order; junction bases with no gene match: 3.

This clone has a single count. This rearrangement joins TRBV29-1 to TRBJ1-2, with D possibly being TRBD1 (5 bases). Germline-derived CDR1 and CDR2 are SQVTM and ANQGSEA. V gave up 3 bases and J gave up 5 bases, with 13 bases separating them. The CDR3 consists of 13 residues. CDR3 DNA sequence: TGCAGCGTTGACCCCCTCGACAGTTATGGCTACACCTTC. It is translated as CSVDPLDSYGYTF.

The chain couples TRBV6-6 to TRBJ1-1; 10 bases are shared with TRBD1. The CDR3 sequence is 13 residues long. CDR1 is MNHNY and CDR2 is SVGAGI in the germline V gene (reference sequence). J was trimmed by 6 bases and V by 6 bases; bases with no gene match: 4. CDR3 coding DNA: TGTGCCAGCAGCCTCGACAGGGGGCCTGAAGCTTTCTTT. Protein: CASSLDRGPEAFF.

The J gene is TRBJ1-1, the V gene TRBV19, with D maybe TRBD1 (5 bases). This CDR3 comprises 14 residues. Looked up from germline, CDR1 is LNHDA and CDR2 is SQIVND (reference sequence). V lost 3 bases to trimming and J lost 1 base, with 9 bases between them. The CDR3 nucleotides read TGTGCCAGTAGTATCGCGGGGGGGAACACTGAAGCTTTCTTT. This sequence encodes CASSIAGGNTEAFF. Combining the CDR3 with reference TRBV19 and TRBJ1-1 gives the whole variable domain DGGITQSPKYLFRKEGQNVTLSCEQNLNHDAMYWYRQDPGQGLRLIYYSQIVNDFQKGDIAEGYSVSREKKESFPLTVTSAQKNPTAFYLCASSIAGGNTEAFFGQGTRLTVV.

The CDR3 nucleotides are TGCAGCGCTTGGGACAGGGATCAGCCCCAGCATTTT. It specifies CSAWDRDQPQHF. V usage is TRBV29-1 and J usage is TRBJ1-5; 9 positions match TRBD1. Germline V lookup: CDR1 SQVTM, CDR2 ANQGSEA. After removal of 7 bases from V and 5 bases from J, the junction contained 3 bases not matched to a gene. This CDR3 has 12 residues.

V gene TRBV10-1 combines with J gene TRBJ1-2, with a possible D match to TRBD1 (5 bases). The CDR3 totals 12 residues. The germline V and J ends were trimmed by 7 bases and 5 bases, with 11 bases remaining between them. The V gene's germline CDR1 is WNHNN and CDR2 SYGVQD (reference sequence). CDR3 residues: CASTCRVYGYTF. In nucleotides, the CDR3 is TGCGCCAGCACTTGCAGGGTTTATGGCTACACCTTC.

V gene TRBV4-1 combines with J gene TRBJ2-2; possibly TRBD1 for D (5 bases). Trimming removed 0 bases from V and 4 bases from J, with 9 bases in between. Germline V gene data show CDR1 as MGHRA and CDR2 as YSYEKL. The CDR3 totals 15 residues. The CDR3 nucleotides read TGCGCCAGCAGCCAAGACAGGGCTTTCACCGGGGAGCTGTTTTTT. As protein: CASSQDRAFTGELFF.

Of note for this clone: Other nucleotide sequences from this sample produce the same CDR3. J is TRBJ1-3 and V is TRBV27; no clear D gene. The germline V gene encodes CDR1 MNHEY and CDR2 SMNVEV (reference sequence). Between the trimmed V and J ends, which lost 3 bases and 0 bases, there was a span of 3 bases. This CDR3 is built from 13 residues. CDR3 in DNA: TGTGCCAGCAGTTTGAGCTCTGGAAACACCATATATTTT. Residues: CASSLSSGNTIYF.

The J gene is TRBJ2-1, the V gene TRBV2; D is possibly TRBD2 (7 bases). CDR1 SNHLY and CDR2 FYNNEI come from the germline V gene. The CDR3 totals 14 residues. V gave up 6 bases and J gave up 1 base, with 10 bases separating them. The CDR3 loop reads CASRKGGSYNEQFF. The CDR3 DNA sequence: TGTGCCAGCAGAAAGGGGGGGTCCTACAATGAGCAGTTCTTC.

This chain connects TRBV4-3 to TRBJ2-1, with 8 positions matching TRBD1. The CDR3 loop spans 14 amino acids. The trim removed 1 base at V and 9 bases at J, leaving 5 bases unmatched. From germline, CDR1 is LGHNA and CDR2 YSLEER. The CDR3 DNA sequence: TGCGCCAGCAGCCAAGTCGGCAGGGGGCGTGAGCAGTTCTTC. Protein: CASSQVGRGREQFF.

The J gene is TRBJ2-1, the V gene TRBV5-1, with 13 bases aligning to TRBD2. Looked up from germline, CDR1 is SGHRS and CDR2 is YFSETQ. The CDR3 runs to 15 residues. V lost 4 bases and J lost 9; bases outside the gene matches: 7. CDR3 DNA: TGCGCCAGCAGCGCCGGACTAGCGGGGGCGTCTGAGCAGTTCTTC. It is translated as CASSAGLAGASEQFF.

The gene calls are TRBV5-1 and TRBJ1-2; TRBD1 agrees at 7 bases. The CDR3 is 15 amino acids. J was trimmed by 3 bases and V by 4 bases; bases with no gene match: 9. The germline V gene encodes CDR1 SGHRS and CDR2 YFSETQ. In DNA form, the CDR3 reads TGCGCCAGCAGCCCCCAAACAGGGGTCTACTATGGCTACACCTTC. Translated, it gives CASSPQTGVYYGYTF.

This sequence joins TRBV27 and TRBJ2-5, with 8 bases matching TRBD2. Trimming removed 3 bases from V and 1 base from J; junction bases left unmatched: 7. CDR1 is MNHEY and CDR2 is SMNVEV in the germline V gene (reference sequence). This CDR3 is 16 amino acids long. The CDR3 here is CASSFQSGGGQETQYF. As DNA, the CDR3 is TGTGCCAGCAGTTTTCAGAGCGGGGGTGGCCAAGAGACCCAGTACTTC.

The chain has TRBV30 and TRBJ2-7, with 10 bases aligning to TRBD2. The V gene end was trimmed by 6 bases and the J gene end by 3 bases; junction bases not matched to a gene: 14. Germline V CDR1 and CDR2: GTSNPN, SVGIG (reference sequence). This CDR3 spans 16 amino acids. The CDR3 is CACSSGSGGNNYEQYF. The CDR3 coding sequence is TGTGCCTGTAGCTCGGGTAGCGGGGGGAACAACTACGAGCAGTACTTC.

The sample holds one count of this clone. This chain uses TRBV6-5 with TRBJ1-4; TRBD1 matches at 9 bases. This CDR3 is built from 15 residues. J gave up 5 bases and V 5 bases, and 6 bases lay outside the gene matches. Per germline, CDR1 MNHEY and CDR2 SVGAGI. The CDR3 coding sequence is TGTGCCAGCAGTGGAACAGGGGGCCGCAATGAAAAACTGTTTTTT. Translating it yields CASSGTGGRNEKLFF.

V gene TRBV2 combines with J gene TRBJ2-7; no definite D call. V lost 6 bases and J 4 bases, leaving 16 bases between the germline ends. This CDR3 spans 14 amino acids. The germline CDR1 and CDR2 sequences are SNHLY and FYNNEI. CDR3 sequence reads: CASSPVGLQYEQYV. The CDR3 nucleotides are TGTGCCAGCAGCCCCGTGGGCCTCCAATACGAGCAGTACGTC.